This TCR beta chain was captured by sequencing in a study of T cell repertoires in cytomegalovirus infection. Study details: CMV infection together with matching HLA type was indicated by public TCR beta signatures.

Study-wide points: The ex vivo response showed dominance by HLA-C-restricted CMV-specific TCR beta clonotypes. Cumulated frequencies of public TCR beta families served to identify carriers of CMV plus the relevant HLA.

TCRdb recomputed calls from the reads with MiXCR, one row per CDR3 protein. The table includes hundreds of thousands of distinct CDR3 sequences, more than 20% detected once. Germline CDR1 and CDR2: MNHNS and SASEGT. CDR3 size: 17 residues. J lost 1 base, V lost 3 bases, and 8 bases had no gene match. This clonotype came up many times. Its matching antigen is unknown. The V and J genes are TRBV6-1 and TRBJ2-2; TRBD1 aligns across 7 bases. The sample consisted of CD8+ T cells from PBMCs. The TCR sequence derives from a human donor in good health (CMV status not recorded). Some clones in this sample may be carry-over from other donors' samples. CDR3 sequence (DNA): TGTGCCAGCAGTGACGGCCCAAGGGGGCAGAACACCGGGGAGCTGTTTTTT. Protein sequence: CASSDGPRGQNTGELFF.